This T cell receptor (beta chain) comes out of a study of blood T cell repertoires in COVID-19. V was shortened by 10 bases and J by 8 bases, with 12 bases between the two germline ends. The length of the CDR3 is 11 residues. CDR1 and CDR2 from the germline V gene are MNHEY and SVGEGT. TCRdb's table, derived via immunoSEQ multiplex PCR, lists solely in-frame clones and lacks some. The data contain 190,000 or so clones, 70% to 90% of them singletons. This chain joins TRBV6-2 or TRBV6-3 and TRBJ2-1, with no clear D. Sequences were obtained from peripheral blood. This TCR was recovered from a man in his forties with active or convalescent COVID-19. CDR3 nucleotide sequence: TGTGCCACCAGCCAGAGGCATGAGCAGTTCTTC. Its translation: CATSQRHEQFF.